These 24 T cell receptor beta chains came from one sample sequenced in a study of T cell responses to AZD1222 COVID-19 vaccine. Sequenced by immunoSEQ multiplex PCR; TCRdb stores in-frame clones only, minus some. Of around 92,000 clones in the sample, approximately 90% were seen once. The specimen was peripheral blood, collected on day 0 of AZD1222 vaccination. These receptors all stem from an adult in good health.

The V call is TRBV6-5, the J call TRBJ2-7, with D perhaps assigned TRBD1 or TRBD2 (5 bases each). This CDR3 region has 12 residues. The germline V gene has CDR1 MNHEY and CDR2 SVGAGI. The V and J ends lost 6 bases and 6 bases respectively, with 12 bases between them. CDR3 nucleotide sequence: TGTGCCAGCAGGGGACCTCTGGTCGAGCAGTACTTC. Its protein is CASRGPLVEQYF.

This chain uses TRBV7-2 with TRBJ2-7; tentatively, D is TRBD1 or TRBD2 (5 bases each). CDR1 is SGHTA, CDR2 FQGNSA, per germline. With 3 bases removed from V and 4 bases from J, the gap between germline ends came to 13 bases. The CDR3 extends over 14 amino acids. The CDR3 DNA is TGTGCCAGCAGCTTCTCCGGGGCCAATTACGAGCAGTACTTC. Its protein is CASSFSGANYEQYF.

This chain connects TRBV5-1 to TRBJ1-2; unclear D gene. V lost 0 bases and J lost 8, with 14 bases in between. Germline CDR1 is SGHRS and CDR2 is YFSETQ. This CDR3 region has 14 residues. The CDR3 region is CASSLEQAGWGYTF. The CDR3 nucleotides read TGCGCCAGCAGCTTGGAGCAGGCTGGATGGGGCTACACCTTC.

The J gene is TRBJ1-5, the V gene TRBV7-2; D perhaps matches TRBD1 (5 bases). V shed 3 bases and J shed 8 bases, with 11 bases lying between them. The germline CDR1 and CDR2 sequences are SGHTA and FQGNSA. The CDR3 is 13 residues long. The CDR3 DNA follows: TGTGCCAGCAGCTTGCCAGGGATAGAGCCCCAGCATTTT. It is translated as CASSLPGIEPQHF.

Only one count was recorded for this clone. This chain uses TRBV5-1 with TRBJ1-4, with D tentatively TRBD1 (5 bases). CDR3 length: 16 amino acids. V lost 0 bases and J 7 bases, leaving 16 bases between the germline ends. Germline V gives CDR1 SGHRS, CDR2 YFSETQ. CDR3 loop: CASSLGDSSRGEKLFF. CDR3 nucleotides: TGCGCCAGCAGCTTGGGGGACTCCTCCCGGGGTGAAAAACTGTTTTTT.

The rearrangement links TRBV4-1 to TRBJ2-5; a possible D gene is TRBD2 (6 bases). Trimming pared 6 bases from V and 5 bases from J, leaving 19 bases between. Germline V gives CDR1 MGHRA, CDR2 YSYEKL. The CDR3 totals 15 residues. CDR3 nucleotides: TGCGCCAGCAGTCGCGGGTCGGGGGTTTGGGAGACCCAGTACTTC. It yields the protein CASSRGSGVWETQYF.

The V call is TRBV19, the J call TRBJ2-2; 7 positions agree with TRBD2. Trimming at V came to 7 bases and at J to 4 bases, leaving 9 bases not matched to a gene. This CDR3 spans 15 amino acids. Per the germline V gene, CDR1 is LNHDA and CDR2 is SQIVND (reference sequence). Here the CDR3 DNA reads TGTGCCAGTACTAAGACTAGCAGCTTCACCGGGGAGCTGTTTTTT. It translates to CASTKTSSFTGELFF.

The rearrangement uses TRBV7-9 and TRBJ1-5; TRBD1 matches at 9 bases. Germline V gene data show CDR1 as SEHNR and CDR2 as FQNEAQ (reference sequence). The CDR3 sequence is 16 residues long. V gave up 5 bases and J gave up 1 base; unmatched junction bases: 6. The DNA for the CDR3 is TGTGCCAGCAGCCTCGGACAGGGGCCCAGCAATCAGCCCCAGCATTTT. It is translated as CASSLGQGPSNQPQHF.

The rearrangement joins TRBV18 to TRBJ2-7, with D possibly matching TRBD2 (5 bases). Germline loops: CDR1 KGHSH, CDR2 LQKENI. The CDR3 runs 14 residues. V lost 3 bases, J lost 0 bases, and 9 bases lay in between. The CDR3 loop is CASSPGVSSYEQYF. CDR3 DNA sequence: TGTGCCAGCTCACCGGGAGTGAGCTCCTACGAGCAGTACTTC.

J is TRBJ1-5 and V is TRBV5-1; 8 bases align to TRBD1. This CDR3 has 16 residues. Germline assignment: CDR1 SGHRS and CDR2 YFSETQ. Trimming at V came to 1 base and at J to 2 bases, leaving 5 bases not matched to a gene. CDR3 DNA: TGCGCCAGCAGCTTGACCCCGGGACAGGGCAATCAGCCCCAGCATTTT. It translates to CASSLTPGQGNQPQHF.

In its sample, this clone was seen a few times. The chain is built from TRBV15 and TRBJ2-1; maybe TRBD1 (6 bases). V dropped 5 bases and J dropped 9 bases, with 14 bases sitting between them. CDR3 length: 13 amino acids. Germline-derived CDR1 and CDR2 are LNHNV and YYDKDF (reference sequence). Here the CDR3 DNA reads TGTGCCACCAGCCATCAGGGGATCATTGAGCAGTTCTTC. This sequence encodes CATSHQGIIEQFF.

The V call is TRBV7-9, the J call TRBJ2-1, with D possibly TRBD2 on 6 matching bases. Germline lookup yields CDR1 SEHNR and CDR2 FQNEAQ (reference sequence). This CDR3 region has 16 residues. V lost 5 bases and J 6 bases, leaving 20 bases between the germline ends. CDR3 nucleotide sequence: TGTGCCAGCAGCCCCAGGTCGGGGCAGGGAGGCAATGAGCAGTTCTTC. Amino acids: CASSPRSGQGGNEQFF.

The V and J genes are TRBV18 and TRBJ2-5; D unclear. The CDR3 consists of 17 residues. Trimming pared 3 bases from V and 4 bases from J, leaving 21 bases between. The germline V gene encodes CDR1 KGHSH and CDR2 LQKENI. This chain's CDR3 is CASSPSSGGTTGETQYF. CDR3 nucleotide sequence: TGTGCCAGCTCACCCTCGTCGGGCGGCACCACGGGAGAGACCCAGTACTTC.

The chain has TRBV6-5 and TRBJ1-2, with 10 bases matching TRBD1. CDR1 MNHEY and CDR2 SVGAGI come from the germline V gene. V trimming: 8 bases; J trimming: 7 bases; junction bases outside the gene matches: 10. CDR3 length: 14 residues. CDR3 residues: CASSGTGARGGYTF. The CDR3, as DNA: TGTGCCAGCTCCGGGACAGGGGCCAGGGGTGGCTACACCTTC.

This clone was observed once. The V call is TRBV30, the J call TRBJ2-7, with 8 bases that match TRBD1. Germline V gives CDR1 GTSNPN, CDR2 SVGIG (reference sequence). Trimming cost V 3 bases and J 0 bases; bases outside gene matches: 10. This CDR3 contains 16 residues. The CDR3 DNA reads TGTGCCTGGAGCCCCCTGCGGACAGGGAGCTCCTACGAGCAGTACTTC. It yields the protein CAWSPLRTGSSYEQYF.

The chain recombines TRBV24-1 with TRBJ2-3, with D possibly matching TRBD2 (6 bases). Trimming left V 0 bases short and J 1 base short, with 10 bases between. This CDR3 is built from 16 residues. The germline CDR1 and CDR2 sequences are KGHDR and SFDVKD. CDR3 DNA sequence: TGTGCCACCAGTGATTTGGGGGACTCGGGCACAGATACGCAGTATTTT. It translates to CATSDLGDSGTDTQYF.

The chain couples TRBV3-1 (or the pseudogene TRBV3-2) to TRBJ2-1, with TRBD2 matching over 14 bases. Per germline, CDR1 LGHDT and CDR2 YNNKEL (reference sequence). V shed 5 bases, J shed 9 bases, and the junction held 6 bases outside the gene matches. The length of the CDR3 is 15 residues. CDR3 region: CASSLTSGGAREQFF. Here the CDR3 DNA reads TGTGCCAGCAGCTTGACTAGCGGGGGGGCGCGTGAGCAGTTCTTC.

This chain links TRBV28 with TRBJ2-5; D gene ambiguous. Per the germline V gene, CDR1 is MDHEN and CDR2 is SYDVKM. The CDR3 is 15 amino acids. V lost 2 bases and J 0 bases, leaving 10 bases between the germline ends. The CDR3 protein is CASSLLGLDQETQYF. The CDR3 DNA reads TGTGCCAGCAGTTTACTTGGGCTGGACCAAGAGACCCAGTACTTC. Using reference TRBV28 and TRBJ2-5 for the parts outside the CDR3, the full variable domain is DVKVTQSSRYLVKRTGEKVFLECVQDMDHENMFWYRQDPGLGLRLIYFSYDVKMKEKGDIPEGYSVSREKKERFSLILESASTNQTSMYLCASSLLGLDQETQYFGPGTRLLVL.

This chain connects TRBV5-1 to TRBJ1-2; 9 nucleotides line up with TRBD1. The CDR3 extends over 14 amino acids. V shed 5 bases and J 3 bases; nucleotides not matched to a gene: 5. Germline values: CDR1 SGHRS, CDR2 YFSETQ. The CDR3 protein is CASRSGQGDYGYTF. CDR3 nucleotides: TGCGCCAGCAGGTCGGGACAGGGAGACTATGGCTACACCTTC.

The chain couples TRBV7-9 to TRBJ1-6, with TRBD1 as a possible D gene (5 bases). The length of the CDR3 is 15 residues. The V and J ends lost 2 bases and 7 bases respectively, with 12 bases between them. In germline, CDR1 is SEHNR, CDR2 FQNEAQ (reference sequence). In DNA form, the CDR3 reads TGTGCCAGCAGCTTAAGAAAAGGGACCAATTCACCCCTCCACTTT. As protein: CASSLRKGTNSPLHF.

The V gene is TRBV4-1, the J gene TRBJ1-2; D uncertain. This CDR3 spans 14 amino acids. Germline V gene data show CDR1 as MGHRA and CDR2 as YSYEKL. V was clipped by 3 bases and J by 8 bases, with 16 bases between them. For the CDR3, the DNA is TGCGCCAGCAGCCATCCCGTCAGGTTGTTGGGCTACACCTTC. It codes for CASSHPVRLLGYTF.

The V and J genes are TRBV19 and TRBJ1-1; possible D gene TRBD1, 5 bases. In germline, CDR1 is LNHDA, CDR2 SQIVND (reference sequence). The CDR3 loop spans 14 amino acids. Trimming left V 3 bases short and J 5 bases short, with 13 bases between. The CDR3 protein is CASSIGQGFTEAFF. In DNA, the CDR3 is TGTGCCAGTAGTATCGGGCAGGGCTTTACTGAAGCTTTCTTT.

J is TRBJ1-2 and V is TRBV11-2; 9 positions agree with TRBD1. CDR1 and CDR2 from the germline V gene are SGHAT and FQNNGV. V dropped 1 base and J dropped 14; count of bases not matched to a gene: 11. This CDR3 region has 14 residues. The CDR3 DNA reads as TGTGCCAGCAGCTTAGCCCGGGACAGGGCGGCGTTGACCTTC. Translation: CASSLARDRAALTF.

The chain carries TRBV3-1 (or the pseudogene TRBV3-2) and TRBJ2-7; 10 bases agree with TRBD1. The germline V gene has CDR1 LGHDT and CDR2 YNNKEL (reference sequence). CDR3 length equals 15 residues. With 6 bases clipped from V and 7 bases from J, the junction kept 12 bases outside the gene matches. The CDR3 nucleotides are TGTGCCAGCAGTCAATCGGGACAGGGGAGTAGGGAGCAGTACTTC. Its translation is CASSQSGQGSREQYF.